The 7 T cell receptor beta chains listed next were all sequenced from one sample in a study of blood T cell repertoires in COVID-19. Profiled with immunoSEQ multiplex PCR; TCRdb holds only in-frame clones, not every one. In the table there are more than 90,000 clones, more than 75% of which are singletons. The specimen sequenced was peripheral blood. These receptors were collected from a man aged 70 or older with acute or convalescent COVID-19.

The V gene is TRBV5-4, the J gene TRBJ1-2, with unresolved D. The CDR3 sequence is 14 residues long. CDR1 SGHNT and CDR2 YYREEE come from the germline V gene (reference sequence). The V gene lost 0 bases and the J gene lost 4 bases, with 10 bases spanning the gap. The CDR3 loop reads CASSLAQKSYGYTF. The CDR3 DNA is TGTGCCAGCAGCTTGGCCCAGAAAAGCTATGGCTACACCTTC.

CDR3: CASSERSNTEAFF. The CDR3 DNA is TGTGCCAGCAGTGAGAGAAGTAACACTGAAGCTTTCTTT. The chain is built from TRBV6-4 and TRBJ1-1; D is unresolved. The germline V and J ends were trimmed by 3 bases and 2 bases, with 7 bases remaining between them. There are 13 residues in the CDR3. The germline gives CDR1 MRHNA, CDR2 SNTAGT.

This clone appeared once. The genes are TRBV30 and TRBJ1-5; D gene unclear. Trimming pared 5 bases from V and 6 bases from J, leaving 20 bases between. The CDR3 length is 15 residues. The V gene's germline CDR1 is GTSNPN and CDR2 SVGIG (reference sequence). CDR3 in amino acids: CAWDTGSRSGQPQHF. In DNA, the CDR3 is TGTGCCTGGGACACGGGGTCGCGTTCGGGTCAGCCCCAGCATTTT. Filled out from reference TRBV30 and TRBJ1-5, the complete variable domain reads SQTIHQWPATLVQPVGSPLSLECTVEGTSNPNLYWYRQAAGRGLQLLFYSVGIGQISSEVPQNLSASRPQDRQFILSSKKLLLSDSGFYLCAWDTGSRSGQPQHFGDGTRLSIL.

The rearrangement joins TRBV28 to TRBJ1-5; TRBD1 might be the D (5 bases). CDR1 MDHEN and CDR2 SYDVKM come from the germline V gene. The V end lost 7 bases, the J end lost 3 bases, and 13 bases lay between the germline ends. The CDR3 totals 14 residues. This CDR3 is CASMGRGYNQPQHF. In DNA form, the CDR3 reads TGTGCCAGCATGGGTAGGGGCTACAATCAGCCCCAGCATTTT.

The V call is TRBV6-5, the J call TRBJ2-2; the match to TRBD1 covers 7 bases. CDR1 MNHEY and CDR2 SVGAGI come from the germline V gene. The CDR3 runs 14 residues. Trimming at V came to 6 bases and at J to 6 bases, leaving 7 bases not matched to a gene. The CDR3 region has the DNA TGTGCCAGCAGACAGGGGTTTGGTCCCGGGGAGCTGTTTTTT. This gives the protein CASRQGFGPGELFF.

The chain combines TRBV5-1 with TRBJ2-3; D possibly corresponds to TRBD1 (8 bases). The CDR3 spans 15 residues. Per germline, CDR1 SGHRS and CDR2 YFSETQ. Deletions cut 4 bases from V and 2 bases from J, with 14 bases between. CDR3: CASSAGDRSTDTQYF. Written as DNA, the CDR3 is TGCGCCAGCAGCGCGGGGGACAGGTCCACAGATACGCAGTATTTT.

CDR3 in DNA: TGTGCCAGCAGCTTACAGGACAGGGCCTACAATGAGCAGTTCTTC. Translating it yields CASSLQDRAYNEQFF. V gene TRBV11-2 combines with J gene TRBJ2-1; 8 bases align to TRBD1. Germline CDR1 and CDR2: SGHAT and FQNNGV. J gave up 2 bases and V 2 bases, and 2 bases lay outside the gene matches. This CDR3 region has 15 residues.